A single sample gave rise to the 30 T cell receptor beta chains below, sequenced in a study of blood T cell repertoires in COVID-19. Sequencing used immunoSEQ multiplex PCR; TCRdb keeps in-frame clones, though not all of them. Of 25,000 to 35,000 clones detected, 77% appear once; the ten largest clones hold 7.8%. Sequencing was carried out using peripheral blood. These receptor sequences come from a woman in her seventies with active or convalescent COVID-19.

The chain joins TRBV30 to TRBJ2-1, with TRBD1 identical over 10 bases. Germline V gene lookup returns CDR1 GTSNPN and CDR2 SVGIG (reference sequence). Trimming cost V 4 bases and J 8 bases; bases outside gene matches: 11. This CDR3 comprises 15 residues. The CDR3 is CAWMPPRTGGDEQFF. Written as DNA, the CDR3 is TGTGCCTGGATGCCTCCCCGGACAGGGGGGGATGAGCAGTTCTTC.

The CDR3 spells CATSNGEIDTQYF. The CDR3 bases are TGTGCCACCAGTAACGGGGAGATAGATACGCAGTATTTT. The chain joins TRBV15 to TRBJ2-3; perhaps TRBD2 as D (5 bases). From germline, CDR1 is LNHNV and CDR2 YYDKDF (reference sequence). The CDR3 has 13 residues. The V end lost 6 bases, the J end lost 5 bases, and 12 bases lay between the germline ends.

This clone appeared a single time. This chain joins TRBV27 and TRBJ1-1, with 7 bases fitting TRBD1. This CDR3 is 15 amino acids long. Per germline, CDR1 MNHEY and CDR2 SMNVEV (reference sequence). V lost 5 bases, J lost 3 bases, and 9 bases stayed unmatched. CDR3 in DNA: TGTGCCAGCAGTGCGATGGGACAGACCCACACTGAAGCTTTCTTT. Protein sequence: CASSAMGQTHTEAFF.

This sequence joins TRBV30 and TRBJ1-1, with D perhaps TRBD1 (5 bases). There are 15 residues in the CDR3. V lost 1 base, J lost 6 bases, and 18 bases lay in between. Per germline, CDR1 GTSNPN and CDR2 SVGIG (reference sequence). CDR3 sequence (DNA): TGTGCCTGGAGTGCCCACCCCGATGGGGCCTCTGAAGCTTTCTTT. Translated: CAWSAHPDGASEAFF.

This chain links TRBV6-2 or TRBV6-3 with TRBJ2-6, with D uncertain. Deletions cut 2 bases from V and 1 base from J, with 9 bases between. The CDR3 totals 16 residues. Germline V gene sequence: CDR1 MNHEY, CDR2 SVGEGT. CDR3 in amino acids: CASSYASVSGANVLTF. CDR3 sequence (DNA): TGTGCCAGCAGTTACGCATCAGTTTCTGGGGCCAACGTCCTGACTTTC.

Only a few counts were recorded for this clone. CDR3 nucleotide sequence: TGTGCCAGCAGTCGACAGGGCATGAACACTGAAGCTTTCTTT. This gives the protein CASSRQGMNTEAFF. The V gene is TRBV28, the J gene TRBJ1-1; TRBD1 aligns across 7 bases. The V gene's germline CDR1 is MDHEN and CDR2 SYDVKM. The CDR3 contains 14 residues. V shed 5 bases and J 0 bases; nucleotides not matched to a gene: 3.

This clone was observed a few times. This rearrangement joins TRBV7-3 to TRBJ1-6; D possibly corresponds to TRBD1 (5 bases). CDR1 and CDR2 from the germline V gene are SGHTA and FQGTGA. Trimming left V 3 bases short and J 10 bases short, with 16 bases between. The CDR3 length is 15 residues. CDR3 amino acids: CASSLNLGAGSPLHF. The CDR3 DNA is TGTGCCAGCAGCTTGAATCTAGGGGCAGGGTCACCCCTCCACTTT.

The chain is built from TRBV6-1 and TRBJ2-3, with 8 bases lining up with TRBD1. This CDR3 contains 14 residues. The germline V gene has CDR1 MNHNS and CDR2 SASEGT. J was trimmed by 8 bases and V by 0 bases; bases with no gene match: 4. In DNA form, the CDR3 reads TGTGCCAGCAGTGAAGCGACACAGGGGGGTACGCAGTATTTT. This gives the protein CASSEATQGGTQYF.

V is TRBV28 and J is TRBJ1-5; 7 bases match TRBD1. V lost 8 bases and J lost 4; bases outside the gene matches: 20. The CDR3 consists of 18 residues. CDR1 is MDHEN, CDR2 SYDVKM, per germline. CDR3 in amino acids: CASAVFNQKGAWNQPQHF. CDR3 DNA sequence: TGTGCCAGCGCTGTTTTTAACCAAAAGGGGGCTTGGAATCAGCCCCAGCATTTT.

This chain uses TRBV5-4 with TRBJ2-3; 11 bases map to TRBD2. CDR3 size: 14 residues. V lost 4 bases and J lost 6; bases outside the gene matches: 4. CDR1 and CDR2 from the germline V gene are SGHNT and YYREEE (reference sequence). CDR3 sequence (DNA): TGTGCCAGCAGCGTAGCGGGGGGGAGGGATACGCAGTATTTT. This sequence encodes CASSVAGGRDTQYF. Drawing the rest from reference TRBV5-4 and TRBJ2-3, the complete variable domain is ETGVTQSPTHLIKTRGQQVTLRCSSQSGHNTVSWYQQALGQGPQFIFQYYREEENGRGNFPPRFSGLQFPNYSSELNVNALELDDSALYLCASSVAGGRDTQYFGPGTRLTVL.

The chain has TRBV9 and TRBJ1-1; no firm D call. This CDR3 has 15 amino acids. The V gene's germline CDR1 is SGDLS and CDR2 YYNGEE. V lost 4 bases and J 3 bases, leaving 16 bases between the germline ends. This chain's CDR3 is CASSPRGFSHTEAFF. In nucleotides, the CDR3 is TGTGCCAGCAGCCCACGGGGTTTCAGTCACACTGAAGCTTTCTTT.

This rearrangement joins TRBV2 to TRBJ1-4; D perhaps matches TRBD1 (6 bases). Looked up from germline, CDR1 is SNHLY and CDR2 is FYNNEI. V lost 0 bases to trimming and J lost 15 bases, with 14 bases between them. CDR3 length equals 13 residues. The CDR3 protein is CASSEAEGGMMFF. The CDR3 coding sequence is TGTGCCAGCAGTGAAGCGGAAGGGGGTATGATGTTTTTT. The full variable domain, with the rest looked up from reference TRBV2 and TRBJ1-4, is EPEVTQTPSHQVTQMGQEVILRCVPISNHLYFYWYRQILGQKVEFLVSFYNNEISEKSEIFDDQFSVERPDGSNFTLKIRSTKLEDSAMYFCASSEAEGGMMFFGSGTQLSVL.

This clone was observed a handful of times. The chain uses TRBV7-2 and TRBJ1-2; maybe TRBD1 (6 bases). V dropped 7 bases and J dropped 1 base, with 19 bases sitting between them. This CDR3 is built from 16 residues. Looked up from germline, CDR1 is SGHTA and CDR2 is FQGNSA. CDR3 DNA sequence: TGTGCCAGCATTTTTAAAGTTCGGACAGATAACTATGGCTACACCTTC. This translates into CASIFKVRTDNYGYTF.

The CDR3 bases are TGTGCCACCAGTTCGAACAGAGCGGGGATGAACACCGGGGAGCTGTTTTTT. Translation: CATSSNRAGMNTGELFF. V and J are TRBV24-1 and TRBJ2-2; 7 bases fit TRBD2. The germline V gene has CDR1 KGHDR and CDR2 SFDVKD. The V segment lost 6 bases and the J segment 1 base; nucleotides outside the gene matches: 10. The CDR3 loop spans 17 amino acids.

Written as DNA, the CDR3 is TGCGCCAGCAGCCAAGATCGCCGACACTCTGGGGCCAACGTCCTGACTTTC. Translation: CASSQDRRHSGANVLTF. V usage is TRBV4-3 and J usage is TRBJ2-6; D is uncertain. Germline V gene sequence: CDR1 LGHNA, CDR2 YSLEER. The V end was cut by 0 bases, the J end by 0 bases, with 9 bases between. The CDR3 spans 17 residues.

The chain joins TRBV6-2 or TRBV6-3 to TRBJ2-7; 8 bases line up with TRBD1. Germline V CDR1 and CDR2: MNHEY, SVGEGT. The CDR3 contains 15 residues. Losses at the gene ends were 2 bases for V and 4 bases for J; bases not matched to a gene: 7. The chain's CDR3 is CASSYPPGQEYEQYF. Here the CDR3 DNA reads TGTGCCAGCAGTTACCCTCCGGGACAGGAGTACGAGCAGTACTTC.

The chain couples TRBV7-2 to TRBJ1-2; 7 nucleotides match TRBD1. V was pared by 4 bases and J by 4 bases, with 12 bases of the junction left unmatched. Germline V gene sequence: CDR1 SGHTA, CDR2 FQGNSA. The length of the CDR3 is 16 residues. The CDR3 reads CASSSSRRDRSYGYTF. The CDR3 DNA sequence: TGTGCCAGCAGCTCCTCTCGAAGGGACAGATCCTATGGCTACACCTTC.

The rearrangement joins TRBV10-2 to TRBJ1-6; TRBD1 is a possible D gene (5 bases). The length of the CDR3 is 14 residues. V lost 3 bases and J lost 10, with 13 bases in between. Germline CDR1 WSHSY, CDR2 SAAADI. This CDR3 reads CASSDKDTQSPLHF. In DNA, the CDR3 is TGCGCCAGCAGTGATAAGGACACCCAATCACCCCTCCACTTT.

The chain is built from TRBV19 and TRBJ1-5; D is unresolved. Germline assignment: CDR1 LNHDA and CDR2 SQIVND (reference sequence). This CDR3 has 15 residues. Trimming took 8 bases from V and 5 from J, leaving 19 bases between them. The CDR3 here is CASVNIFGVDQPQHF. The CDR3 coding sequence is TGTGCCAGTGTCAACATTTTTGGAGTCGATCAGCCCCAGCATTTT.

This clone was observed a few times. The rearrangement uses TRBV6-1 and TRBJ2-1; D is ambiguous. The CDR3 has 15 residues. With 3 bases removed from V and 6 bases from J, the gap between germline ends came to 15 bases. In germline, CDR1 is MNHNS, CDR2 SASEGT. CDR3 bases: TGTGCCAGCAGTGACCCGCTGGTGCTATCCAATGAGCAGTTCTTC. Amino acids: CASSDPLVLSNEQFF.

The V call is TRBV30, the J call TRBJ1-2; the D gene is possibly TRBD1 (6 bases). Trimming removed 4 bases at V and 4 bases at J, with 16 bases between. There are 14 residues in the CDR3. Germline CDR1 is GTSNPN and CDR2 is SVGIG (reference sequence). The CDR3 spells CAWNSRTGFYGYTF. The CDR3, as DNA: TGTGCCTGGAACAGTCGAACAGGGTTCTATGGCTACACCTTC.

V usage is TRBV29-1 and J usage is TRBJ1-1; D perhaps matches TRBD1 (5 bases). Germline values: CDR1 SQVTM, CDR2 ANQGSEA. V dropped 6 bases and J dropped 1 base, with 12 bases sitting between them. The CDR3 spans 13 residues. CDR3 bases: TGCAGCGTGGCCTTGGGGGGGAACACTGAAGCTTTCTTT. It specifies CSVALGGNTEAFF. The entire variable domain, with the rest obtained from reference TRBV29-1 and TRBJ1-1, is as follows: SAVISQKPSRDICQRGTSLTIQCQVDSQVTMMFWYRQQPGQSLTLIATANQGSEATYESGFVIDKFPISRPNLTFSTLTVSNMSPEDSSIYLCSVALGGNTEAFFGQGTRLTVV.

The chain employs TRBV5-4 and TRBJ2-2; D unclear. The CDR3 totals 15 residues. CDR1 SGHNT and CDR2 YYREEE come from the germline V gene (reference sequence). V was shortened by 4 bases and J by 0 bases, with 10 bases between the two germline ends. CDR3 amino acids: CASSQTLANTGELFF. Written as DNA, the CDR3 is TGTGCCAGCAGCCAGACGCTAGCGAACACCGGGGAGCTGTTTTTT. Variable domain in full (rest from reference TRBV5-4 and TRBJ2-2): ETGVTQSPTHLIKTRGQQVTLRCSSQSGHNTVSWYQQALGQGPQFIFQYYREEENGRGNFPPRFSGLQFPNYSSELNVNALELDDSALYLCASSQTLANTGELFFGEGSRLTVL.

The rearrangement links TRBV19 to TRBJ2-1; 8 nucleotides match TRBD2. Germline-derived CDR1 and CDR2 are LNHDA and SQIVND (reference sequence). The junction had 11 bases not matched to a gene; V was cut back by 5 bases and J by 8 bases. This CDR3 spans 15 amino acids. In nucleotides, the CDR3 is TGTGCCAGTAGTCGTCGGTTAGCGGGGTTTGATGAGCAGTTCTTC. It codes for CASSRRLAGFDEQFF. Combining the CDR3 with reference TRBV19 and TRBJ2-1 gives the whole variable domain DGGITQSPKYLFRKEGQNVTLSCEQNLNHDAMYWYRQDPGQGLRLIYYSQIVNDFQKGDIAEGYSVSREKKESFPLTVTSAQKNPTAFYLCASSRRLAGFDEQFFGPGTRLTVL.

This chain joins TRBV2 and TRBJ2-5; 7 nucleotides match TRBD2. This CDR3 region has 14 residues. The V and J ends lost 8 bases and 3 bases, in that order; junction bases with no gene match: 9. CDR1 and CDR2 from the germline V gene are SNHLY and FYNNEI. CDR3 amino acids: CASLLEAGKETQYF. In DNA form, the CDR3 reads TGTGCCAGCCTTCTTGAAGCGGGGAAAGAGACCCAGTACTTC.

The chain employs TRBV19 and TRBJ1-2, with D tentatively TRBD1 (5 bases). Per germline, CDR1 LNHDA and CDR2 SQIVND (reference sequence). The CDR3 has 14 residues. V lost 5 bases and J lost 6, with 16 bases in between. The CDR3 protein is CASSPQKGRNGYTF. In nucleotides, the CDR3 is TGTGCCAGTAGTCCTCAGAAGGGGCGGAATGGCTACACCTTC. The entire variable domain, with the rest obtained from reference TRBV19 and TRBJ1-2, is as follows: DGGITQSPKYLFRKEGQNVTLSCEQNLNHDAMYWYRQDPGQGLRLIYYSQIVNDFQKGDIAEGYSVSREKKESFPLTVTSAQKNPTAFYLCASSPQKGRNGYTFGSGTRLTVV.

The V gene is TRBV27, the J gene TRBJ1-1, with 7 bases lining up with TRBD1. CDR3 length: 13 amino acids. V lost 6 bases to trimming and J lost 9 bases; unmatched junction nucleotides: 10. The germline gives CDR1 MNHEY, CDR2 SMNVEV (reference sequence). The chain's CDR3 is CASRVDRTGKAFF. The CDR3 coding sequence is TGTGCCAGCAGGGTTGACCGGACAGGCAAAGCTTTCTTT.

The rearrangement links TRBV6-6 to TRBJ2-5; D perhaps matches TRBD1 (5 bases). V dropped 0 bases and J dropped 5 bases, with 13 bases sitting between them. The length of the CDR3 is 15 residues. CDR1 MNHNY and CDR2 SVGAGI come from the germline V gene (reference sequence). The CDR3 reads CASSYSGRMGETQYF. CDR3 nucleotides: TGTGCCAGCAGTTACTCGGGGCGTATGGGGGAGACCCAGTACTTC.

This clone was recorded only once. This sequence joins TRBV7-9 and TRBJ2-1; D gene unclear. Trimming cost V 5 bases and J 3 bases, with 5 bases left between them. The CDR3 is 12 residues long. CDR1 is SEHNR and CDR2 is FQNEAQ in the germline V gene (reference sequence). The CDR3 sequence: CASSPYYNEQFF. In DNA, the CDR3 is TGTGCCAGCAGCCCCTACTACAATGAGCAGTTCTTC.

V gene TRBV6-6 combines with J gene TRBJ1-4, with TRBD1 matching 8 bases. The CDR3 covers 14 residues. The V and J ends lost 6 bases and 2 bases, in that order; junction bases with no gene match: 2. Germline V CDR1 and CDR2: MNHNY, SVGAGI (reference sequence). For the CDR3, the DNA is TGTGCCAGCAGACCAGGGGGCACTAATGAAAAACTGTTTTTT. Its protein product is CASRPGGTNEKLFF.